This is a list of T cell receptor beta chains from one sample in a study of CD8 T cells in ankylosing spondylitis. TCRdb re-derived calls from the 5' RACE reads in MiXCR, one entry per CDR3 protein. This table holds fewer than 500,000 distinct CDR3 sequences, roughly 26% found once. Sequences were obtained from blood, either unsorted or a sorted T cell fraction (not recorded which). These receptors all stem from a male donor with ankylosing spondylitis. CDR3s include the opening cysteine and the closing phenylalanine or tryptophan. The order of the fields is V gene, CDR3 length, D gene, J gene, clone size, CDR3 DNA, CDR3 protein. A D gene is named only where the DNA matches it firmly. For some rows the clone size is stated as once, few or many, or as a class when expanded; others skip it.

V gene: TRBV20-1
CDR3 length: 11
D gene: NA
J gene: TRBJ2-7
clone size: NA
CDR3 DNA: TGCAGTGCTATAAAAAACTACGAGCAGTACTTC
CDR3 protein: CSAIKNYEQYF

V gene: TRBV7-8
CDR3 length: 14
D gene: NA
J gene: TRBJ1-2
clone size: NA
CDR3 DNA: TGTGCCAGCAGCCTCCGGGATATAGACCTTGGCTACACCTTC
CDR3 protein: CASSLRDIDLGYTF

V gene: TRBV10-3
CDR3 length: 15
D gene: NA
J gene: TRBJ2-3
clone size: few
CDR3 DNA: TGTGCCATCAGATCGGACCGAGTGGACACAGATACGCAGTATTTT
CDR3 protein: CAIRSDRVDTDTQYF

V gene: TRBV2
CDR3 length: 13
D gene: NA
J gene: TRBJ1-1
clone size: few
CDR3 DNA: TGTGCCAGCAGTGACGAAGTGGGCACTGAAGCTTTCTTT
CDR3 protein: CASSDEVGTEAFF

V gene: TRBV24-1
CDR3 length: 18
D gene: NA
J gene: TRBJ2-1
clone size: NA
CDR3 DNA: TGTGCCACCAGTGATCCCGGGGTACAGAGGGGGTCCTACAATGAGCAGTTCTTC
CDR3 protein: CATSDPGVQRGSYNEQFF

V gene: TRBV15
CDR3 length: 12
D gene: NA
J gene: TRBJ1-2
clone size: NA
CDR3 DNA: TGTGCCACCAGCAGAGATAACTTAGGCTACACCTTC
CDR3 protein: CATSRDNLGYTF

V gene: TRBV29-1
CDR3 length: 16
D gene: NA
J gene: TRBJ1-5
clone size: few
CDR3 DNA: TGCAGCGTACCCATTAGGGGGTCGGGTAGCAATCAGCCCCAGCATTTT
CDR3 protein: CSVPIRGSGSNQPQHF

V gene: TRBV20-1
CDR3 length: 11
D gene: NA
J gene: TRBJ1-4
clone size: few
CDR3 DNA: TGCAGTGCCCACACTGGTGAAAAACTGTTTTTT
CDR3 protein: CSAHTGEKLFF

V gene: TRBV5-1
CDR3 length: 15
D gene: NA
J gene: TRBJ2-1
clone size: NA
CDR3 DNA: TGCGCCAGCAGCCCTGGACCGGGAGTATTAAATGAGCAGTTCTTC
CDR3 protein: CASSPGPGVLNEQFF

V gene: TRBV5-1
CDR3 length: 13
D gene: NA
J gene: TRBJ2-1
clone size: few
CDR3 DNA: TGCGCCAGCAGCTTGGCCCCGGCGGATGAGCAGTTCTTC
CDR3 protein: CASSLAPADEQFF

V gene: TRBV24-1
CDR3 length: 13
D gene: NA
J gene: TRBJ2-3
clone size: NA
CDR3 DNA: TGTGCCACCAGTGATTCTCGCTACGCCTGGCAGTATTTT
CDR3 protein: CATSDSRYAWQYF

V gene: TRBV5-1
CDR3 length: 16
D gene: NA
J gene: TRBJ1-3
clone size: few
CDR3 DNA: TGCGCCAGCAGCGCCCGGAACCCGAGCTCTGGAAACACCATATATTTT
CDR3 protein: CASSARNPSSGNTIYF

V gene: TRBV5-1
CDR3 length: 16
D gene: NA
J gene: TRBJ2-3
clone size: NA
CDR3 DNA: TGCGCCAGCAGCTACGGACAGTTTTCTCGCACAGATACGCAGTATTTT
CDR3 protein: CASSYGQFSRTDTQYF

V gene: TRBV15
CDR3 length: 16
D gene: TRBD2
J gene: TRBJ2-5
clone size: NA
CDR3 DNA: TGTGCCACCAGCAGAGATCTGGCGGGAGTCGAAGAGACCCAGTACTTC
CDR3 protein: CATSRDLAGVEETQYF

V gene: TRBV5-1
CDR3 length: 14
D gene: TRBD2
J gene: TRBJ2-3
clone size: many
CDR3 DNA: TGCGCCAGCAGCTTGGGACTAGCTTCAGATACGCAGTATTTT
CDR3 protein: CASSLGLASDTQYF

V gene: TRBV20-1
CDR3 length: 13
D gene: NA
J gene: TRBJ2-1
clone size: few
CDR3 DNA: TGCAGTGCAGCGGGTTCTTCCTACAATGAGCAGTTCTTC
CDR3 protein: CSAAGSSYNEQFF

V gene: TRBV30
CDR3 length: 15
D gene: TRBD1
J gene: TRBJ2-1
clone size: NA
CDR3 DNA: TGTGCCTGGAGCGTCAAGGGGGACAGGGACTATGAGCAGTTCTTC
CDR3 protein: CAWSVKGDRDYEQFF

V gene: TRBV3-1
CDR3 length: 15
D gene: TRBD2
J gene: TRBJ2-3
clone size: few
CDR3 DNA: TGTGCCACCGGAGAGACTAGCGCTAGCACAGATACGCAGTATTTT
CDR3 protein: CATGETSASTDTQYF

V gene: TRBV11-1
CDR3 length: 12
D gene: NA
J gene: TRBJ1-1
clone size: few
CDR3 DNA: TGTGCCAGCAGCTTTTTGGACACTGAAGCTTTCTTT
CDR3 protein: CASSFLDTEAFF

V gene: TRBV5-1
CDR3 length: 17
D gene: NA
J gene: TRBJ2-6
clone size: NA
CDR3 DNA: TGCGCCAGCAGCCCGGACAAAAGCGACTCTGGGGCCAACGTCCTGACTTTC
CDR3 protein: CASSPDKSDSGANVLTF

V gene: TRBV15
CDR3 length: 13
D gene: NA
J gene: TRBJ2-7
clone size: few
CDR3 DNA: TGTGCCACCAGCAGAGACAGGTCCTACGAGCAGTACTTC
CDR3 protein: CATSRDRSYEQYF

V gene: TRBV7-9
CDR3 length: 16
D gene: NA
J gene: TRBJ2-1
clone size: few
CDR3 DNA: TGTGCCAGCAGCTTACGCGGGACGCCGGTATTCAATGAGCAGTTCTTC
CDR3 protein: CASSLRGTPVFNEQFF

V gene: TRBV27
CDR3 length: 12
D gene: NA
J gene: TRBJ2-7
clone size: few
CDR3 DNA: TGTGCCAGCAGTTCTAATAGTTACGAGCAGTACTTC
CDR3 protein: CASSSNSYEQYF

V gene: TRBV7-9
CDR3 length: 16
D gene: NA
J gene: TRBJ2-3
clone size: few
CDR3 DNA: TGTGCCAGCAGCTTAGCTGTTGGGACAAGCACAGATACGCAGTATTTT
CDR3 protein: CASSLAVGTSTDTQYF

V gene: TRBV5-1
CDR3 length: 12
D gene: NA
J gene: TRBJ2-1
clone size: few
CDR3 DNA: TGCGCCAGCAGCTTGGTACACGGTGAGCAGTTCTTC
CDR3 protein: CASSLVHGEQFF

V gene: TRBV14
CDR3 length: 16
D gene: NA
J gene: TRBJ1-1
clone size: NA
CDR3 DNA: TGTGCCAGCAGCCAAGTGCGAATGAACATGAACACTGAAGCTTTCTTT
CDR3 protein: CASSQVRMNMNTEAFF

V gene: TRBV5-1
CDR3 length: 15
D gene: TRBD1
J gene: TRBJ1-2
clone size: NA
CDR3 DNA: TGCGCCAGCAGCTTGTTCGACAGGGAAAGCAGTGGCTACACCTTC
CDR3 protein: CASSLFDRESSGYTF

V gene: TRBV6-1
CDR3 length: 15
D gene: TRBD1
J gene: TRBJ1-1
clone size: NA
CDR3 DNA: TGTGCCAGCAGGTCGACAGGGGGCGCCGACACTGAAGCTTTCTTT
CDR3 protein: CASRSTGGADTEAFF

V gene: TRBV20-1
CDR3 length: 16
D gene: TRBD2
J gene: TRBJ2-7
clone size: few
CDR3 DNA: TGCAGTGTTGAGGGACTAGCGGGAGAAAAGGGGTACGAGCAGTACTTC
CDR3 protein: CSVEGLAGEKGYEQYF

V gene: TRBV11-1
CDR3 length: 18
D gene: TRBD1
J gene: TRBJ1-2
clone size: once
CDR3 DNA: TGTGCCAGCAGCTTAGCGCTCGACAGGGGGCTCAAGGGCTATGGCTACACCTTC
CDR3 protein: CASSLALDRGLKGYGYTF

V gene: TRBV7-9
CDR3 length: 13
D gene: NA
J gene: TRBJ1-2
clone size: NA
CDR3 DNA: TGTGCCAGCAGCTTCGATGGGGGTCAAGGCTACACCTTC
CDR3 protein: CASSFDGGQGYTF

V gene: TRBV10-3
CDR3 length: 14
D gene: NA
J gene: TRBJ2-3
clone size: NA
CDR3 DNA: TGTGCCATCAGTGCCACCATTAGCACAGATACGCAGTATTTT
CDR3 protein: CAISATISTDTQYF

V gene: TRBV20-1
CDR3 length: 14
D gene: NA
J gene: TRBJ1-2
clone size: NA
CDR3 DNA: TGCAGTGCTAGGGCCCCGTTGGACGGCAATGGCTACACCTTC
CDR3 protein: CSARAPLDGNGYTF

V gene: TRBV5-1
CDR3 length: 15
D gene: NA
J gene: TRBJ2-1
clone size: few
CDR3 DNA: TGCGCCAGCAGCTTGGAGGCGGGTATCTACAATGAGCAGTTCTTC
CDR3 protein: CASSLEAGIYNEQFF

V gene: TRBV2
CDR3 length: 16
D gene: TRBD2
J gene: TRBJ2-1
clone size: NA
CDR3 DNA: TGTGCCAGCACCATATCCCTAGCGGGTGCCTACAATGAGCAGTTCTTC
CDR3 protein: CASTISLAGAYNEQFF

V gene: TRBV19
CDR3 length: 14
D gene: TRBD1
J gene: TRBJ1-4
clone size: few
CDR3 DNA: TGTGCCAGTCGGTGGGGACAGGGGGGTGAAAAACTGTTTTTT
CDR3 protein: CASRWGQGGEKLFF

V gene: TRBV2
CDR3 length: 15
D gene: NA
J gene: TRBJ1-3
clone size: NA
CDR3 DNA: TGTGCCAGCAGTGACTCCGGCATCTCTGGAAACACCATATATTTT
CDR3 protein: CASSDSGISGNTIYF

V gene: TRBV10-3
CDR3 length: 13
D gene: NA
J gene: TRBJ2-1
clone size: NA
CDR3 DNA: TGTGCCATCAGCCCAGACCTTTTGAATGAGCAGTTCTTC
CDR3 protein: CAISPDLLNEQFF

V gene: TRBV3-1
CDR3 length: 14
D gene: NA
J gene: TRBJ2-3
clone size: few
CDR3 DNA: TGTGCCAGTGAGGAGCGAATCGACACAGATACGCAGTATTTT
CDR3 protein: CASEERIDTDTQYF

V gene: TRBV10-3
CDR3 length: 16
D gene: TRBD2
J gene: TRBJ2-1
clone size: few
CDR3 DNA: TGTGCCATCAGTACTAGCGGGAGTATCCTCCACAATGAGCAGTTCTTC
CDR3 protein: CAISTSGSILHNEQFF

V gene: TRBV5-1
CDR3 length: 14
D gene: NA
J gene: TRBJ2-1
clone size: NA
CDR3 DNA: TGCGCCAGCAACCCCCGGGTCGAGGGGAATGAGCAGTTCTTC
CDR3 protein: CASNPRVEGNEQFF

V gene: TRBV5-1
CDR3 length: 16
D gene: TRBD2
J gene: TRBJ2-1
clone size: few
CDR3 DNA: TGCGCCAGCAGCTTGGAAGGACTAGCGGTTCAAAATGAGCAGTTCTTC
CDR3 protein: CASSLEGLAVQNEQFF

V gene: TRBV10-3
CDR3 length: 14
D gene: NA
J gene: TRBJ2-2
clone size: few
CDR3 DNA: TGTGCCATCAGCGGAGCGGGTTACACCGGGGAGCTGTTTTTT
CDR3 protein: CAISGAGYTGELFF

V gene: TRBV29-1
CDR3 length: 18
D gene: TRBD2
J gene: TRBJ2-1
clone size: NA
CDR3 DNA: TGCAGCGTTGAAGACGGACTAGCGGGAGGGGGCTCCTACAATGAGCAGTTCTTC
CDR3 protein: CSVEDGLAGGGSYNEQFF

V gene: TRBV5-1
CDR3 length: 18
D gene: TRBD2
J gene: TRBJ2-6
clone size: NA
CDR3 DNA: TGCGCCAGCAGCAAAGCGACTAGCGGGATAAACGGGGCCAACGTCCTGACTTTC
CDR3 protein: CASSKATSGINGANVLTF

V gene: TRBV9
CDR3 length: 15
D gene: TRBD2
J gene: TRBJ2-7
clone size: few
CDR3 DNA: TGTGCCAGCAGCGTTGTAAGCGGGAGCGCCGACGAGCAGTACTTC
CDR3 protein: CASSVVSGSADEQYF

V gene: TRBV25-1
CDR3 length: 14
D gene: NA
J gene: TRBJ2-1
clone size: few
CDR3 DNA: TGTGCCAGCAGTGAATATCTAGTCCCCAATGAGCAGTTCTTC
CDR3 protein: CASSEYLVPNEQFF

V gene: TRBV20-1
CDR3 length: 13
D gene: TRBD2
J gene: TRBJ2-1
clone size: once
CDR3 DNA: TGCAGTGCGACCGGGACTAGCGTAGGTGAGCAGTTCTTC
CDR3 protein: CSATGTSVGEQFF

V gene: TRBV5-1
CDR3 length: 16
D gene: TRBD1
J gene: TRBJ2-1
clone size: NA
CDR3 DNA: TGCGCCAGCAGCTTGGGGGGACAGGGGGGCTACAATGAGCAGTTCTTC
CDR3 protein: CASSLGGQGGYNEQFF

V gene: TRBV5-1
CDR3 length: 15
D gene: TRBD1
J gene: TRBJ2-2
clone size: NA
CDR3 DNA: TGCGCCAGCAGCTCGGGACAGGTGGGCACCGGGGAGCTGTTTTTT
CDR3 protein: CASSSGQVGTGELFF